These 17 T cell receptor beta chains were sequenced from one sample in a study of T cells in localized non-small cell lung cancer. Profiled with immunoSEQ multiplex PCR; TCRdb holds only in-frame clones, not every one. This sample carries some 21,000 clones, 75% to 95% of them seen once, and the ten largest clones take 4%. The sample was peripheral blood, taken before any cancer treatment. The receptors originated from a male donor aged 60 or over with stage I squamous cell lung carcinoma.

This chain links TRBV29-1 with TRBJ2-3; D might be TRBD2 (5 bases). Germline assignment: CDR1 SQVTM and CDR2 ANQGSEA. CDR3 length: 12 residues. Trimming shortened V by 7 bases and J by 5 bases, and 13 bases separated the two germline ends. CDR3 DNA sequence: TGCAGCGGGGAGAGACGGGGAGATACGCAGTATTTT. Its translation: CSGERRGDTQYF.

The chain has TRBV28 and TRBJ2-7; perhaps TRBD1 as D (5 bases). V was clipped by 2 bases and J by 0 bases, with 8 bases between them. This CDR3 is 14 amino acids long. Germline V gene lookup returns CDR1 MDHEN and CDR2 SYDVKM. The CDR3 loop is CASSLLTGSYEQYF. CDR3 nucleotide sequence: TGTGCCAGCAGTTTACTCACAGGCTCCTACGAGCAGTACTTC.

The chain combines TRBV6-4 with TRBJ2-2, with 9 bases that match TRBD2. This CDR3 has 16 residues. Trimming cost V 8 bases and J 7 bases; bases outside gene matches: 14. Germline-derived CDR1 and CDR2 are MRHNA and SNTAGT. The CDR3 region is CASAPLAGVSGGELFF. DNA of the CDR3: TGTGCCAGCGCACCTTTAGCGGGAGTATCTGGCGGGGAGCTGTTTTTT.

This rearrangement joins TRBV6-5 to TRBJ2-7, with TRBD2 identical over 7 bases. Trimming took 2 bases from V and 0 from J; bases not matched to a gene: 7. The CDR3 loop spans 16 amino acids. Per germline, CDR1 MNHEY and CDR2 SVGAGI. The DNA of the CDR3 is TGTGCCAGCAGTTACGGCTTTGGCGGGAGCTCCTACGAGCAGTACTTC. Translated, it gives CASSYGFGGSSYEQYF.

V gene TRBV18 combines with J gene TRBJ2-1; perhaps TRBD1 as D (5 bases). The germline V gene has CDR1 KGHSH and CDR2 LQKENI. V lost 2 bases and J 2 bases, leaving 10 bases between the germline ends. The CDR3 has 15 residues. CDR3 nucleotides: TGTGCCAGCTCACCAATGACAGCCACCTACAATGAGCAGTTCTTC. Translating gives CASSPMTATYNEQFF.

This chain links TRBV23-1 with TRBJ2-2; weak D call: TRBD2 (6 bases). TRBV23-1 is an ORF for which the function is uncertain. This CDR3 contains 16 residues. Trimming removed 7 bases from V and 0 bases from J, with 15 bases in between. CDR3 residues: CASILTGLPNTGELFF. The CDR3 DNA is TGCGCCAGCATATTAACGGGACTTCCGAACACCGGGGAGCTGTTTTTT.

The V call is TRBV7-9, the J call TRBJ2-3, with D unresolved. CDR3 length: 13 amino acids. V was clipped by 1 base and J by 5 bases, with 7 bases between them. The germline V gene encodes CDR1 SEHNR and CDR2 FQNEAQ (reference sequence). The CDR3 is CASSLDAGDTQYF. In nucleotides, the CDR3 is TGTGCCAGCAGCTTAGACGCCGGAGATACGCAGTATTTT.

V gene TRBV21-1 combines with J gene TRBJ1-5; the table calls TRBD1, which could not be checked here. TRBV21-1 is labeled a pseudogene. The CDR3 runs 17 residues. The CDR3 reads CASSKWGQGGSNQPQHF. The CDR3 region has the DNA TGTGCCAGCAGCAAATGGGGACAGGGAGGTAGCAATCAGCCCCAGCATTTT.

The chain combines TRBV6-1 with TRBJ1-3, with D tentatively TRBD1 (5 bases). This CDR3 is 16 amino acids long. Germline CDR1 MNHNS, CDR2 SASEGT. The V end lost 0 bases, the J end lost 7 bases, and 16 bases lay between the germline ends. CDR3 sequence reads: CASSEAGGAGLNTIYF. Written as DNA, the CDR3 is TGTGCCAGCAGTGAAGCAGGAGGGGCAGGGCTCAACACCATATATTTT.

This clone was seen just once. The chain has TRBV4-3 and TRBJ2-6; D not certain. The CDR3 extends over 16 amino acids. V shed 5 bases and J shed 5 bases, with 16 bases lying between them. The germline V gene encodes CDR1 LGHNA and CDR2 YSLEER. CDR3 coding DNA: TGCGCCAGCAGCGAGACGTCACAAAGTCGGGCCAACGTCCTGACTTTC. It is translated as CASSETSQSRANVLTF.

The CDR3 DNA reads TGTGCCAGCAGCTTAGTGTGGGGACTAGCGGCAAATGAGCAGTTCTTC. Protein: CASSLVWGLAANEQFF. The rearrangement uses TRBV7-2 and TRBJ2-1, with 11 bases fitting TRBD2. With V trimmed by 1 base and J by 7 bases, 6 bases remained unmatched. This CDR3 is 16 amino acids long. Germline V gene data show CDR1 as SGHTA and CDR2 as FQGNSA.

The rearrangement uses TRBV15 and TRBJ2-2; no clear D. Between the trimmed V and J ends, which lost 8 bases and 5 bases, there was a span of 15 bases. The CDR3 covers 14 residues. Per germline, CDR1 LNHNV and CDR2 YYDKDF (reference sequence). CDR3 amino acids: CATGKKTLTGELFF. The CDR3 nucleotides read TGTGCCACCGGCAAGAAGACGTTGACCGGGGAGCTGTTTTTT.

The chain is built from TRBV2 and TRBJ2-1; TRBD2 aligns across 8 bases. V trimming: 7 bases; J trimming: 2 bases; junction bases outside the gene matches: 4. The CDR3 sequence is 14 residues long. Germline V CDR1 and CDR2: SNHLY, FYNNEI. The CDR3 reads CASKDSGAYNEQFF. CDR3 sequence (DNA): TGTGCCAGCAAGGATAGCGGGGCCTACAATGAGCAGTTCTTC.

This clone was counted once. The chain recombines TRBV27 with TRBJ2-5; weak D call: TRBD1 (5 bases). Germline CDR1 is MNHEY and CDR2 is SMNVEV (reference sequence). The V and J ends lost 4 bases and 5 bases respectively, with 14 bases between them. There are 14 residues in the CDR3. For the CDR3, the DNA is TGTGCCAGCAGTTATCAGGGCTCGCTGGAGACCCAGTACTTC. It is translated as CASSYQGSLETQYF.

The count of this clone is one. The V gene is TRBV9, the J gene TRBJ2-3; 9 bases are a match to TRBD2. The V gene's germline CDR1 is SGDLS and CDR2 YYNGEE. Trimming at V came to 3 bases and at J to 6 bases, leaving 11 bases not matched to a gene. The CDR3 spans 16 residues. The CDR3 is CASSDRLADPRDTQYF. For the CDR3, the DNA is TGTGCCAGCAGCGACCGACTAGCGGATCCAAGGGATACGCAGTATTTT.

This chain uses TRBV7-9 with TRBJ2-1; 9 bases map to TRBD2. The CDR3 extends over 15 amino acids. The germline CDR1 and CDR2 sequences are SEHNR and FQNEAQ (reference sequence). With V trimmed by 1 base and J by 4 bases, 2 bases remained unmatched. The CDR3 sequence: CASSLGLAGYNEQFF. In nucleotides, the CDR3 is TGTGCCAGCAGCTTAGGCCTAGCGGGGTACAATGAGCAGTTCTTC. Based on the CDR3 plus reference TRBV7-9 and TRBJ2-1, the full variable domain is DTGVSQNPRHKITKRGQNVTFRCDPISEHNRLYWYRQTLGQGPEFLTYFQNEAQLEKSRLLSDRFSAERPKGSFSTLEIQRTEQGDSAMYLCASSLGLAGYNEQFFGPGTRLTVL.

The V gene is TRBV10-3, the J gene TRBJ1-1, with 8 positions matching TRBD1. The CDR3 spans 13 residues. Germline V gene data show CDR1 as ENHRY and CDR2 as SYGVKD. Trimming at V came to 11 bases and at J to 5 bases, leaving 10 bases not matched to a gene. The CDR3, as DNA: TGTGCCTCCCAACCAGGGGGCCGGACTGAAGCTTTCTTT. Translation gives CASQPGGRTEAFF.